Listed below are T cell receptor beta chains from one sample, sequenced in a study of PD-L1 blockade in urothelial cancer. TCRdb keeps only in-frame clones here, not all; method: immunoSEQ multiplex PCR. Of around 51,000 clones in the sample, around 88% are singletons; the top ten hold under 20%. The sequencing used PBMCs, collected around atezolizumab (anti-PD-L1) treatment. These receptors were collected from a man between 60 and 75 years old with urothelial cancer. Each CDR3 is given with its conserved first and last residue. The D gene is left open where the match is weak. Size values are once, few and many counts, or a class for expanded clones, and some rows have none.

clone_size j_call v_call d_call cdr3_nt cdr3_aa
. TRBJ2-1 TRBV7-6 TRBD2 TGTGCCAGCAGCTTCAGTGCGGGAGTGAAGGTTGAGCAGTTCTTC CASSFSAGVKVEQFF
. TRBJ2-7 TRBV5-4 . TGTGCCAGCTCCTCAGGGTCTCAGTACGAGCAGTACTTC CASSSGSQYEQYF
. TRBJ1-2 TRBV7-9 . TGTGCCAGCAGCTTCCCCGGTGAGCGGGGCTACACCTTC CASSFPGERGYTF
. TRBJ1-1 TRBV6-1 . TGTGCCAGCAGTGAAGTTCAGGGGTGGACTGAAGCTTTCTTT CASSEVQGWTEAFF
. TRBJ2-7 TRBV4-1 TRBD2 TGCGCCAGCAGCCAAGACCCGGGACTAGCGTTCCGCGAGCAGTACTTC CASSQDPGLAFREQYF
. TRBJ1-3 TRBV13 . TGTGCCAGCAGGTTGGGAGGAGGTGGAAACACCATATATTTT CASRLGGGGNTIYF
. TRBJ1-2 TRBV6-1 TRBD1 TGTGCCAGCAGTGGAACAGGGGGTGCGCGGGCCTACACCTTC CASSGTGGARAYTF
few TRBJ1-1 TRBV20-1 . TGCAGTGCTAGAGTCCAAGCGAGAGCTTTCTTT CSARVQARAFF
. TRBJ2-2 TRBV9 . TGTGCCAGCAGCCCCCAGCGGAACACCGGGGAGCTGTTTTTT CASSPQRNTGELFF
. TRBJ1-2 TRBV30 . TGTGCCTGGAGCAACAGCCTTTTCTATGGCTACACCTTC CAWSNSLFYGYTF
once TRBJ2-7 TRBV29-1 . TGCAGCGTTGGAACCGGGAACTACGAGCAGTACTTC CSVGTGNYEQYF
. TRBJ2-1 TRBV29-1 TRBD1 TGCAGCGGACAGGGGAATGAGCAGTTCTTC CSGQGNEQFF
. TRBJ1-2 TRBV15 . TGTGCCACCAGCAGAGGCGGGCGGGGAGTCAACAACTATGGCTACACCTTC CATSRGGRGVNNYGYTF
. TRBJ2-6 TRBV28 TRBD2 TGTGCCAGCAGACCGGGAGGCTCTGGGGCCAACGTCCTGACTTTC CASRPGGSGANVLTF
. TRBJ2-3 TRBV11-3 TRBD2 TGTGCCAGCAGCTTAGGAGCGCGGGGGGGCCCCAGCACAGATACGCAGTATTTT CASSLGARGGPSTDTQYF
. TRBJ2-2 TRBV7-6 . TGTGCCAGCAGCTTCAGGGAGAACACCGGGGAGCTGTTTTTT CASSFRENTGELFF
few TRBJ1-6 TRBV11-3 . TGTGCCAGCAGTTTAAACCCTCAGGGATCACCCCTCCACTTT CASSLNPQGSPLHF
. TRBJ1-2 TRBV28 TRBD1 TGTGCCAGCAGATCCGGACAGGGGTGGGGCTATGGCTACACCTTC CASRSGQGWGYGYTF
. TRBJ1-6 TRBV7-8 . TGTGCCAGCAGCTTACTTGACGGGGATAATTCACCCCTCCACTTT CASSLLDGDNSPLHF
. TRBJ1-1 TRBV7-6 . TGTGCCAGCGGCCAGGGCGGTGAAGCTTTCTTT CASGQGGEAFF
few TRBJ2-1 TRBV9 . TGTGCCAGCAGCCCTACGGGGGACCCCTACAATGAGCAGTTCTTC CASSPTGDPYNEQFF
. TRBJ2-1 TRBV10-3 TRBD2 TGTGCCATCAGTGAGTCGATTCGACTAGCGGGAGGAGTGCAGTTCTTC CAISESIRLAGGVQFF
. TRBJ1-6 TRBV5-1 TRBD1 TGCGCCAGCAGCTTACGACAGGGGGCGTCACCCCTCCACTTT CASSLRQGASPLHF
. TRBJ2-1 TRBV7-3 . TGTGCCAGCAGCACAGGGCTACCCTACAATGAGCAGTTCTTC CASSTGLPYNEQFF
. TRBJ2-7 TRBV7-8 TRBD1 TGTGCCAGCAGCCGGGACAGGGGTCGGACCTACGAGCAGTACTTC CASSRDRGRTYEQYF
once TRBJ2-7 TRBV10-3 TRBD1 TGTGCCATCAGTGGCTCCGGGACAGGGAGCTACGAGCAGTACTTC CAISGSGTGSYEQYF
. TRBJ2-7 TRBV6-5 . TGTGCCAGCAGTTCCCGGCAAGGGGTGGGGTTGATCGAGCAGTACTTC CASSSRQGVGLIEQYF
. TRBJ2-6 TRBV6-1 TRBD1 TGTGCCAGCAGTGTAATGACAGGGGGCAGATCTGGGGCCAACGTCCTGACTTTC CASSVMTGGRSGANVLTF
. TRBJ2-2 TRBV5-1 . TGCGCCAGCAGCTCGTTAGGGGATACCGGGGAGCTGTTTTTT CASSSLGDTGELFF
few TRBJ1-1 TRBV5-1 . TGCGCCAGCAACGGACAACTAAACACTGAAGCTTTCTTT CASNGQLNTEAFF
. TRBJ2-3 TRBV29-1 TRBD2 TGCAGCGTTGAAGATTGGCCTAGCGGGAGCACAGATACGCAGTATTTT CSVEDWPSGSTDTQYF
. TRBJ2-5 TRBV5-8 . TGTGCCAGCAGCTTGCTCCAGGGAGAGACCCAGTACTTC CASSLLQGETQYF
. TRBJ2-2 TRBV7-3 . TGTGCCAGCAGCTTAATCGGGGGTGAGATAGGGACCGGGGAGCTGTTTTTT CASSLIGGEIGTGELFF
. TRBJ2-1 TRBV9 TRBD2 TGTGCCAGCAGCGTAGCCCCAACTAGCGGGAGAGGCGACAATGAGCAGTTCTTC CASSVAPTSGRGDNEQFF
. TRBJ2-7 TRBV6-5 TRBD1 TGTGCCAGCAGTTACAGGGACAGGGGAAACTACGAGCAGTACTTC CASSYRDRGNYEQYF
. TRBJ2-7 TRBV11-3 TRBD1 TGTGCCAGCAGCTTGGGTCGGACAGGGAACTACGAGCAGTACTTC CASSLGRTGNYEQYF
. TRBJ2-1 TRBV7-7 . TGTGCTAGCAGCATCACAGGGTACGGTGAGCAGTTCTTC CASSITGYGEQFF
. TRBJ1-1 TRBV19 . TGTGCCAGTAGTGCCATTAGCGTTACAGGGATCACTGAAGCTTTCTTT CASSAISVTGITEAFF
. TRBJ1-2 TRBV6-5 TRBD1 TGTGCCAGCAGTCCGACAGGGTGGGCGGGCTACACCTTC CASSPTGWAGYTF
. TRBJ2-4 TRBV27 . TGTGCCAGCACCCGAGGGAACATTCAGTACTTC CASTRGNIQYF
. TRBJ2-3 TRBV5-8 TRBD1 TGTGCCAGCAGCCTCTACAGGGGGCAGAGCACAGATACGCAGTATTTT CASSLYRGQSTDTQYF